This passage covers 32 T cell receptor beta chains from one sample sequenced in a study of shared clonotypes between healthy human individuals. Naive CD8 isolation took CD45RO-negative cells positively selected for CCR7 and excluded terminally differentiated effector memory CD45RA+ cells. Profiling relied on immunoSEQ multiplex PCR, and the TCRdb table lists in-frame clones only, not all of them. Here the sample spans 1.5 million to 2.5 million clones, about 95% being singletons. Material for sequencing was naive CD8+ T cells sorted from blood. The receptors here all came from a young man in good health.

This chain uses TRBV5-4 with TRBJ1-4; 12 bases agree with TRBD1. Germline CDR1 is SGHNT and CDR2 is YYREEE (reference sequence). Losses at the gene ends were 4 bases for V and 8 bases for J; bases not matched to a gene: 6. The CDR3 is made up of 15 amino acids. The CDR3 is CASSPGQGAYEKLFF. In nucleotides, the CDR3 is TGTGCCAGCAGCCCGGGACAGGGGGCATACGAAAAACTGTTTTTT. The whole variable domain, filled in from reference TRBV5-4 and TRBJ1-4, reads ETGVTQSPTHLIKTRGQQVTLRCSSQSGHNTVSWYQQALGQGPQFIFQYYREEENGRGNFPPRFSGLQFPNYSSELNVNALELDDSALYLCASSPGQGAYEKLFFGSGTQLSVL.

The rearrangement links TRBV7-9 to TRBJ2-1; unclear D gene. V was clipped by 1 base and J by 1 base, with 8 bases between them. This CDR3 is 15 amino acids long. In germline, CDR1 is SEHNR, CDR2 FQNEAQ (reference sequence). In nucleotides, the CDR3 is TGTGCCAGCAGCTTAGTCAGTATATCCTACAATGAGCAGTTCTTC. Encoded protein: CASSLVSISYNEQFF.

This sequence joins TRBV4-3 and TRBJ2-1; 9 bases fit TRBD2. The CDR3 totals 15 residues. The germline CDR1 and CDR2 sequences are LGHNA and YSLEER. Germline trimming cut 0 bases from V and 9 bases from J; bases unmatched to any gene: 6. The chain's CDR3 is CASSQDAWRGGEQFF. The CDR3 DNA is TGCGCCAGCAGCCAAGATGCCTGGCGGGGGGGTGAGCAGTTCTTC.

A remark on this clone: The same CDR3 can be traced to other DNA sequences in this sample. This sequence joins TRBV5-6 and TRBJ2-7, with 7 bases that match TRBD2. The CDR3 extends over 13 amino acids. In germline, CDR1 is SGHDT, CDR2 YYEEEE. V was pared by 0 bases and J by 4 bases, with 1 base of the junction left unmatched. The CDR3: CASSLASGYEQYF. The CDR3 DNA reads TGTGCCAGCAGCTTGGCTAGCGGATACGAGCAGTACTTC.

The rearrangement joins TRBV6-6 to TRBJ2-1, with 9 bases matching TRBD2. Germline CDR1 MNHNY, CDR2 SVGAGI (reference sequence). This CDR3 is built from 16 residues. The ends lost 5 bases at V and 5 bases at J; junction bases unmatched: 10. The CDR3 loop reads CASSGLANFEDNEQFF. The CDR3 nucleotides read TGTGCCAGCAGTGGACTAGCGAATTTTGAGGACAATGAGCAGTTCTTC.

This clone came up once. The chain uses TRBV7-9 and TRBJ2-3; the D gene is possibly TRBD2 (6 bases). Trimming removed 5 bases from V and 5 bases from J, with 23 bases in between. This CDR3 has 17 amino acids. Germline lookup yields CDR1 SEHNR and CDR2 FQNEAQ (reference sequence). This CDR3 is CASSPPLGTGGGDTQYF. As DNA, the CDR3 is TGTGCCAGCAGCCCACCCCTTGGGACTGGGGGAGGAGATACGCAGTATTTT.

Written as DNA, the CDR3 is TGTGCCAGCAGCGTAGAGGCGGGAAGAGGGGGCAATGAGCAGTTCTTC. This sequence encodes CASSVEAGRGGNEQFF. The V gene is TRBV9, the J gene TRBJ2-1; D assignment may be TRBD1 or TRBD2 (6 bases each). Looked up from germline, CDR1 is SGDLS and CDR2 is YYNGEE. The ends were cut back, 0 bases at V and 6 bases at J, with 16 bases in the middle. CDR3 size: 16 residues.

The CDR3 nucleotides read TGTGCCAGTAGTATGACGACGGCTTCAAAAGCCGGGGAGCTGTTTTTT. Protein product: CASSMTTASKAGELFF. The rearrangement uses TRBV19 and TRBJ2-2; D is ambiguous. Between the trimmed V and J ends, which lost 3 bases and 6 bases, there was a span of 17 bases. CDR3 size: 16 residues. Germline CDR1 is LNHDA and CDR2 is SQIVND (reference sequence).

A remark on this clone: This CDR3 is also generated by other DNA sequences in the sample. The chain carries TRBV27 and TRBJ2-1; D assignment may be TRBD1 or TRBD2 (6 bases each). Trimming stripped 2 bases from V and 0 bases from J, with 8 bases between. CDR3 length equals 15 residues. Germline V CDR1 and CDR2: MNHEY, SMNVEV (reference sequence). Here the CDR3 DNA reads TGTGCCAGCAGTTTAGGAGGGGGCTCCTACAATGAGCAGTTCTTC. Residues: CASSLGGGSYNEQFF.

The V and J genes are TRBV27 and TRBJ2-7, with 7 bases fitting TRBD2. The CDR3 is 13 residues long. Looked up from germline, CDR1 is MNHEY and CDR2 is SMNVEV (reference sequence). With 5 bases clipped from V and 3 bases from J, the junction kept 4 bases outside the gene matches. For the CDR3, the DNA is TGTGCCAGCAGTGGACTAGGACTCTACGAGCAGTACTTC. Its translation is CASSGLGLYEQYF.

Comment on this clone: Distinct nucleotide sequences in the sample also encode this CDR3. CDR3 loop: CASSNGLYEQYF. The CDR3 DNA follows: TGTGCCAGTAGTAACGGACTGTACGAGCAGTACTTC. This chain joins TRBV19 and TRBJ2-7, with D possibly matching TRBD2 (5 bases). The V end lost 4 bases, the J end lost 4 bases, and 8 bases lay between the germline ends. The CDR3 extends over 12 amino acids. Germline CDR1 LNHDA, CDR2 SQIVND (reference sequence).

The chain uses TRBV19 and TRBJ1-2; no reliable D call. Germline assignment: CDR1 LNHDA and CDR2 SQIVND (reference sequence). This CDR3 is built from 13 residues. V gave up 5 bases and J gave up 4 bases, with 11 bases separating them. The CDR3 DNA reads TGTGCCAGTAGTCCTCAGGAGTTCTATGGCTACACCTTC. Translation: CASSPQEFYGYTF. The whole variable domain, remainder taken from reference TRBV19 and TRBJ1-2, is DGGITQSPKYLFRKEGQNVTLSCEQNLNHDAMYWYRQDPGQGLRLIYYSQIVNDFQKGDIAEGYSVSREKKESFPLTVTSAQKNPTAFYLCASSPQEFYGYTFGSGTRLTVV.

The rearrangement links TRBV9 to TRBJ2-7; 9 positions agree with TRBD2. V lost 2 bases, J lost 6 bases, and 6 bases stayed unmatched. Germline-derived CDR1 and CDR2 are SGDLS and YYNGEE. This CDR3 is built from 14 residues. CDR3: CASSVSGSLREQYF. As DNA, the CDR3 is TGTGCCAGCAGCGTTAGCGGGAGCCTCCGCGAGCAGTACTTC.

V gene TRBV4-3 combines with J gene TRBJ2-1, with 12 bases aligning to TRBD2. This CDR3 spans 20 amino acids. CDR1 is LGHNA, CDR2 YSLEER, per germline. V shed 0 bases and J 8 bases; nucleotides not matched to a gene: 17. CDR3 loop: CASSQEGQGTSGPYNDEQFF. The DNA of the CDR3 is TGCGCCAGCAGCCAAGAAGGCCAGGGGACTAGCGGGCCGTACAATGATGAGCAGTTCTTC.

The CDR3 coding sequence is TGTGCCAGCACCGACAGGGGGTCCTACGAGCAGTACTTC. Its translation is CASTDRGSYEQYF. The chain links TRBV6-6 to TRBJ2-7; 9 nucleotides agree with TRBD1. With V trimmed by 7 bases and J by 1 base, 2 bases remained unmatched. This CDR3 contains 13 residues. Germline CDR1 reads MNHNY; CDR2 reads SVGAGI (reference sequence).

V gene TRBV30 combines with J gene TRBJ2-6; maybe TRBD1 (6 bases). The CDR3 extends over 17 amino acids. The V end lost 4 bases, the J end lost 4 bases, and 20 bases lay between the germline ends. Per germline, CDR1 GTSNPN and CDR2 SVGIG (reference sequence). CDR3: CAWNTWDTRMGANVLTF. The CDR3 DNA reads as TGTGCCTGGAATACGTGGGACACCAGAATGGGGGCCAACGTCCTGACTTTC. The full variable domain, completed using reference TRBV30 and TRBJ2-6, is SQTIHQWPATLVQPVGSPLSLECTVEGTSNPNLYWYRQAAGRGLQLLFYSVGIGQISSEVPQNLSASRPQDRQFILSSKKLLLSDSGFYLCAWNTWDTRMGANVLTFGAGSRLTVL.

The chain employs TRBV7-6 and TRBJ2-7; D possibly uses TRBD1 or TRBD2 (5 bases each). Germline V gives CDR1 SGHVS, CDR2 FNYEAQ. V lost 5 bases, J lost 0 bases, and 8 bases lay in between. The length of the CDR3 is 13 residues. The DNA of the CDR3 is TGTGCCAGCAGCCCGGGACCCTCCTACGAGCAGTACTTC. As protein: CASSPGPSYEQYF.

The chain is built from TRBV19 and TRBJ1-2, with D tentatively TRBD1 (6 bases). CDR1 and CDR2 from the germline V gene are LNHDA and SQIVND (reference sequence). Trimming shortened V by 8 bases and J by 3 bases, and 22 bases separated the two germline ends. The CDR3 consists of 16 residues. CDR3 DNA: TGTGCCAGTCTCATCAGAGGGGGACGAGAGGACTATGGCTACACCTTC. Its translation is CASLIRGGREDYGYTF.

The genes are TRBV4-3 and TRBJ2-1; 7 bases align to TRBD2. The ends lost 0 bases at V and 4 bases at J; junction bases unmatched: 9. CDR1 and CDR2 from the germline V gene are LGHNA and YSLEER. CDR3 length: 17 amino acids. For the CDR3, the DNA is TGCGCCAGCAGCCAAGATCGGGCTAGCGGAATATACAATGAGCAGTTCTTC. This translates into CASSQDRASGIYNEQFF.

The CDR3 DNA reads TGCGCCAGCAGAGACGGACACAATAGCAATCAGCCCCAGCATTTT. This codes for CASRDGHNSNQPQHF. The chain is built from TRBV10-2 and TRBJ1-5, with D perhaps TRBD1 (5 bases). This CDR3 contains 15 residues. The germline V gene has CDR1 WSHSY and CDR2 SAAADI. V was cut by 6 bases and J by 0 bases, with 12 bases left in between.

V gene TRBV9 combines with J gene TRBJ2-1; D perhaps matches TRBD2 (6 bases). The germline CDR1 and CDR2 sequences are SGDLS and YYNGEE. The V and J ends lost 0 bases and 7 bases respectively, with 17 bases between them. This CDR3 has 16 amino acids. The CDR3 spells CASSVGWEVNYNEQFF. DNA of the CDR3: TGTGCCAGCAGCGTAGGGTGGGAGGTCAACTATAATGAGCAGTTCTTC.

J is TRBJ2-7 and V is TRBV2; 10 bases are shared with TRBD1. The length of the CDR3 is 14 residues. Germline CDR1 and CDR2: SNHLY and FYNNEI. J lost 4 bases, V lost 7 bases, and 7 bases had no gene match. CDR3 amino acids: CASKEGQGLYEQYF. CDR3 sequence (DNA): TGTGCCAGCAAGGAGGGACAGGGGTTGTACGAGCAGTACTTC.

The chain links TRBV19 to TRBJ2-1; no definite D call. The CDR3 has 13 residues. The germline V and J ends were trimmed by 6 bases and 5 bases, with 11 bases remaining between them. Germline V gene data show CDR1 as LNHDA and CDR2 as SQIVND (reference sequence). The CDR3 coding sequence is TGTGCCAGTAGCCACCCCCAGGACAATGAGCAGTTCTTC. Encoded protein: CASSHPQDNEQFF.

The chain employs TRBV27 and TRBJ1-2; TRBD1 is a possible D gene (6 bases). Germline CDR1 and CDR2: MNHEY and SMNVEV (reference sequence). The V gene lost 0 bases and the J gene lost 2 bases, with 10 bases spanning the gap. CDR3 size: 15 residues. CDR3 in amino acids: CASSLSRQGNYGYTF. The CDR3 bases are TGTGCCAGCAGTTTATCACGGCAGGGGAACTATGGCTACACCTTC.

This clone was picked up a small number of times. V is TRBV7-9 and J is TRBJ1-1; TRBD1 is a possible D gene (5 bases). Per the germline V gene, CDR1 is SEHNR and CDR2 is FQNEAQ (reference sequence). CDR3 length: 12 residues. Trimming stripped 2 bases from V and 12 bases from J, with 13 bases between. DNA for the CDR3: TGTGCCAGCAGCTTAACCCCGGGGACGCCTTTCTTT. It encodes CASSLTPGTPFF.

The chain has TRBV5-1 and TRBJ1-4, with 7 bases identical to TRBD1. This CDR3 has 16 amino acids. Trimming took 7 bases from V and 1 from J; bases not matched to a gene: 10. CDR1 and CDR2 from the germline V gene are SGHRS and YFSETQ. The DNA for the CDR3 is TGCGCCAGCCGCGCCCAGGGGGTTGTAACTAATGAAAAACTGTTTTTT. It encodes CASRAQGVVTNEKLFF.

The chain couples TRBV27 to TRBJ2-7, with no clear D. V lost 6 bases, J lost 2 bases, and 20 bases lay in between. This CDR3 region has 16 residues. Per germline, CDR1 MNHEY and CDR2 SMNVEV (reference sequence). The CDR3 DNA sequence: TGTGCCAGCAGCCCTTATGTCGGGCAGGTAACCTACGAGCAGTACTTC. Translated: CASSPYVGQVTYEQYF.

The V call is TRBV5-1, the J call TRBJ2-7; 9 nucleotides align to TRBD2. The junction had 9 bases not matched to a gene; V was cut back by 3 bases and J by 5 bases. The CDR3 spans 15 residues. Germline loops: CDR1 SGHRS, CDR2 YFSETQ. The CDR3 sequence is CASSSLGGGADEQYF. As DNA, the CDR3 is TGCGCCAGCAGCTCTTTAGGCGGGGGGGCCGACGAGCAGTACTTC.

The gene calls are TRBV7-2 and TRBJ1-6, with TRBD1 identical over 9 bases. The germline V gene encodes CDR1 SGHTA and CDR2 FQGNSA. The CDR3 extends over 18 amino acids. V shed 5 bases, J shed 10 bases, and the junction held 18 bases outside the gene matches. CDR3 loop: CASSRAGQGEVGLSPLHF. CDR3 bases: TGTGCCAGCAGCCGAGCGGGACAGGGAGAGGTGGGGCTGTCACCCCTCCACTTT.

On this clone itself: Other DNA sequences in this specimen translate into the identical CDR3. The chain couples TRBV27 to TRBJ2-7, with 11 nucleotides matching TRBD1. This CDR3 has 15 residues. V lost 5 bases and J lost 3; bases outside the gene matches: 6. Looked up from germline, CDR1 is MNHEY and CDR2 is SMNVEV (reference sequence). CDR3 sequence (DNA): TGTGCCAGCAGTCCCACCGGGACAGGGGGCTACGAGCAGTACTTC. Residues: CASSPTGTGGYEQYF.

The rearrangement uses TRBV28 and TRBJ2-3, with TRBD2 matching 7 bases. V shed 3 bases, J shed 6 bases, and the junction held 9 bases outside the gene matches. Looked up from germline, CDR1 is MDHEN and CDR2 is SYDVKM. The CDR3 sequence is 15 residues long. The CDR3 DNA sequence: TGTGCCAGCAGTTTCAAACGGGAGGCCATGGATACGCAGTATTTT. Its protein product is CASSFKREAMDTQYF. Drawing the rest from reference TRBV28 and TRBJ2-3, the complete variable domain is DVKVTQSSRYLVKRTGEKVFLECVQDMDHENMFWYRQDPGLGLRLIYFSYDVKMKEKGDIPEGYSVSREKKERFSLILESASTNQTSMYLCASSFKREAMDTQYFGPGTRLTVL.

The chain uses TRBV4-2 and TRBJ2-7; D is undetermined. Trimming shortened V by 3 bases and J by 4 bases, and 10 bases separated the two germline ends. The CDR3 has 13 residues. Germline V gives CDR1 LGHNA, CDR2 YNFKEQ. As DNA, the CDR3 is TGTGCCAGCAGCCAGCAGACCTTATACGAGCAGTACTTC. It yields the protein CASSQQTLYEQYF.